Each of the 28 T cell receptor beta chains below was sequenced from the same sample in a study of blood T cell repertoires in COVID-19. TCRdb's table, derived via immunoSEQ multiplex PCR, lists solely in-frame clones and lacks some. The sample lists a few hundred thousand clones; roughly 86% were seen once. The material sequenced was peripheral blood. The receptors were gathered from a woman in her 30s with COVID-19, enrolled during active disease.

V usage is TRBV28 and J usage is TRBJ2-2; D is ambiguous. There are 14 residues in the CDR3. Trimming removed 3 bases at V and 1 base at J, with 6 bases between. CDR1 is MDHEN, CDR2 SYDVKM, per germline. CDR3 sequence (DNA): TGTGCCAGCAGTTTCTCCCGGAACACCGGGGAGCTGTTTTTT. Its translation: CASSFSRNTGELFF.

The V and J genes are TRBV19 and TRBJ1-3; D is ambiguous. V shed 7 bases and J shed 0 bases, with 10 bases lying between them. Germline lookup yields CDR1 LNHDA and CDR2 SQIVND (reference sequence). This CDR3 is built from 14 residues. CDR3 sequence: CASTSYSSGNTIYF. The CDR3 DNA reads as TGTGCCAGTACGAGCTACAGCTCTGGAAACACCATATATTTT.

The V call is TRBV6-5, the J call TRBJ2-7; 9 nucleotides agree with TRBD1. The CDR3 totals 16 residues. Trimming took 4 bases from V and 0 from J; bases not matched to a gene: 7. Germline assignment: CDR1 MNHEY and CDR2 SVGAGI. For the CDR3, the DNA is TGTGCCAGCAGTTTTGACGGGACAGGGAGCTCCTACGAGCAGTACTTC. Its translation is CASSFDGTGSSYEQYF.

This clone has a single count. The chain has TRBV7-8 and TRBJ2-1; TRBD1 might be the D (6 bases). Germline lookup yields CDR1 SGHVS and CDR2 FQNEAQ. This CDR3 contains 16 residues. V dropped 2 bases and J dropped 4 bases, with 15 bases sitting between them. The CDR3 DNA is TGTGCCAGCAGCTTAAATAGGCAGGGGCGATACAATGAGCAGTTCTTC. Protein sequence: CASSLNRQGRYNEQFF.

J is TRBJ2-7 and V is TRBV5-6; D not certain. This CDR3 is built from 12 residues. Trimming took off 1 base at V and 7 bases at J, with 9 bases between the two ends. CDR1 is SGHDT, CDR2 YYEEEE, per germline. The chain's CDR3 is CASSLMVQEQYF. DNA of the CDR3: TGTGCCAGCAGCTTGATGGTGCAGGAGCAGTACTTC.

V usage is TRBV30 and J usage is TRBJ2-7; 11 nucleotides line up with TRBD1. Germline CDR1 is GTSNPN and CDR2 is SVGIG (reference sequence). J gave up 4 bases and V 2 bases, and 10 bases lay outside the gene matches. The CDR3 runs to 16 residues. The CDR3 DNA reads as TGTGCCTGGAGTCCTCGGTGGACAGGGGGCGGGTACGAGCAGTACTTC. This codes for CAWSPRWTGGGYEQYF.

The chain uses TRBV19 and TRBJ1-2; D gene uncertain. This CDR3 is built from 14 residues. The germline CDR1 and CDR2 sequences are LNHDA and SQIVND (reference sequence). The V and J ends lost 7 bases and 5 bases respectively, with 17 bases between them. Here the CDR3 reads CASTASKEAYGYTF. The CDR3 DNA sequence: TGTGCCAGTACCGCTTCAAAAGAGGCATATGGCTACACCTTC.

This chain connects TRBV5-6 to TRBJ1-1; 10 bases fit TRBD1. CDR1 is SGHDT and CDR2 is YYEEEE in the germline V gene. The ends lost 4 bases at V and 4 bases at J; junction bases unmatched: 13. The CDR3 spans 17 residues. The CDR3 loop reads CASSPGRQGAFGTEAFF. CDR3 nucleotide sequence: TGTGCCAGCAGCCCTGGGAGACAGGGGGCGTTTGGCACTGAAGCTTTCTTT.

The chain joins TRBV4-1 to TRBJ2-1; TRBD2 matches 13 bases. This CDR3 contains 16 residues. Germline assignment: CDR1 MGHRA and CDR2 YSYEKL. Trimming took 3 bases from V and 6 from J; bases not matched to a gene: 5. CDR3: CASSHQTSGRANEQFF. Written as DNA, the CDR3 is TGCGCCAGCAGCCACCAAACTAGCGGGAGGGCCAATGAGCAGTTCTTC.

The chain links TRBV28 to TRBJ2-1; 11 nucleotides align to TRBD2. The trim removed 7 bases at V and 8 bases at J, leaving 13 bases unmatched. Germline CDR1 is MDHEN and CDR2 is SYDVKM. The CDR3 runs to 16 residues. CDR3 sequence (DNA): TGTGCCAGCATTTCGACTAGCGGGACCTTAAGGGATGAGCAGTTCTTC. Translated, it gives CASISTSGTLRDEQFF.

CDR3 DNA: TGTGCCAGCAGTCCCGACAGGGACAATCAGCCCCAGCATTTT. Translation gives CASSPDRDNQPQHF. V gene TRBV28 combines with J gene TRBJ1-5; TRBD1 agrees at 7 bases. The V segment lost 5 bases and the J segment 3 bases; nucleotides outside the gene matches: 4. The CDR3 is 14 residues long. In germline, CDR1 is MDHEN, CDR2 SYDVKM.

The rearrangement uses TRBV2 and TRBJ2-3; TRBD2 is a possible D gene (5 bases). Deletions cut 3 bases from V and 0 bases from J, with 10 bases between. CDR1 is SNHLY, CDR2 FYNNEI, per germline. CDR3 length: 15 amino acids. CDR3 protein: CASSEVAGSTDTQYF. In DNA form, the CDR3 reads TGTGCCAGCAGTGAGGTTGCGGGCAGCACAGATACGCAGTATTTT.

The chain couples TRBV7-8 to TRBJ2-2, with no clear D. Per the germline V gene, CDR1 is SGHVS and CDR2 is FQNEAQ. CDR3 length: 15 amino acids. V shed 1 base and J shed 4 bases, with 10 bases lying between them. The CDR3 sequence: CASSLGAGSTGELFF. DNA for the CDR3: TGTGCCAGCAGCTTAGGGGCAGGATCCACCGGGGAGCTGTTTTTT.

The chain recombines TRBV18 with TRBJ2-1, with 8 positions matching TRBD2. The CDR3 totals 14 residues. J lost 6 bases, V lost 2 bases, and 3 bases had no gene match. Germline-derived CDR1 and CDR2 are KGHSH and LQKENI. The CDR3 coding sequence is TGTGCCAGCTCACCATCGCGGGAGGTCAATGAGCAGTTCTTC. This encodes CASSPSREVNEQFF.

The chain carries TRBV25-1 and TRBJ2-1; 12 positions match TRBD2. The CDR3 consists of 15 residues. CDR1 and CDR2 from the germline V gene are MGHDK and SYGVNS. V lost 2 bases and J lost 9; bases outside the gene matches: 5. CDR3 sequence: CASSERTSGMLEQFF. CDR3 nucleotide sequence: TGTGCCAGCAGTGAAAGGACTAGCGGGATGCTTGAGCAGTTCTTC.

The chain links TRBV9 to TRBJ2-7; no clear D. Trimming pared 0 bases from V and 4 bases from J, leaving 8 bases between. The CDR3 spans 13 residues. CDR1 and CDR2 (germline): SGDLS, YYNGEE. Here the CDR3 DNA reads TGTGCCAGCAGCGTAGCTCCGGGTTACGAGCAGTACTTC. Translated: CASSVAPGYEQYF.

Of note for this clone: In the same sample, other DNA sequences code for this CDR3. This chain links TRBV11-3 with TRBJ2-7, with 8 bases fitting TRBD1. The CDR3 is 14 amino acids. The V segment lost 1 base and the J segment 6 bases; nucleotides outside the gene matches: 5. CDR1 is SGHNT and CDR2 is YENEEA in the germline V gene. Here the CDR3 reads CASSLGQGAGEQYF. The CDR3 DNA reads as TGTGCCAGCAGCTTAGGCCAGGGGGCTGGCGAGCAGTACTTC.

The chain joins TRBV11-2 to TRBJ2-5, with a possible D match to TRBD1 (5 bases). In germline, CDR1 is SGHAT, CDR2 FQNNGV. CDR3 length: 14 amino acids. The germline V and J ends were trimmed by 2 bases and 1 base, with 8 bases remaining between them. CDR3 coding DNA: TGTGCCAGCAGCTTAAGGGGCTTCCAAGAGACCCAGTACTTC. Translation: CASSLRGFQETQYF.

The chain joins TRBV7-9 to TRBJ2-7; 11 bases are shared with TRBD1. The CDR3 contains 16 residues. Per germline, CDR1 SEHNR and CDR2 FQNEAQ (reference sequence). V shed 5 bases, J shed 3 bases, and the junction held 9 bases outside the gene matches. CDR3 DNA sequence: TGTGCCAGCAGCCCCCAAGGGACAGGGGGGGACTACGAGCAGTACTTC. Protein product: CASSPQGTGGDYEQYF. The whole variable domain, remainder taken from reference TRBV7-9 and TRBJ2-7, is DTGVSQNPRHKITKRGQNVTFRCDPISEHNRLYWYRQTLGQGPEFLTYFQNEAQLEKSRLLSDRFSAERPKGSFSTLEIQRTEQGDSAMYLCASSPQGTGGDYEQYFGPGTRLTVT.

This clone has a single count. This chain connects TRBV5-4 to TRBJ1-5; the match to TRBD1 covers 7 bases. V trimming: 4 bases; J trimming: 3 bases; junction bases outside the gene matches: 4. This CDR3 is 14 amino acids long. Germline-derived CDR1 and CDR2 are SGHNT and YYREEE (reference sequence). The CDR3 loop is CASSRQGPNQPQHF. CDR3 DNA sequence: TGTGCCAGCAGCCGACAGGGCCCCAATCAGCCCCAGCATTTT.

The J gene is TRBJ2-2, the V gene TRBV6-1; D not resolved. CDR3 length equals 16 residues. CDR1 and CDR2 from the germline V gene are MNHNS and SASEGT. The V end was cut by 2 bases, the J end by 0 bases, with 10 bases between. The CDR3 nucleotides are TGTGCCAGCAGTGAATGGAGCGTCCCGAACACCGGGGAGCTGTTTTTT. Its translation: CASSEWSVPNTGELFF.

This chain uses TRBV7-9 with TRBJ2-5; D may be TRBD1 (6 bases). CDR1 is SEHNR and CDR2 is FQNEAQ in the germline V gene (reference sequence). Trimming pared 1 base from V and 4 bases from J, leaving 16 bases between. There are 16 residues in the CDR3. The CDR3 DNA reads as TGTGCCAGCAGCTTAGATTTTTCGGGACACGGAGAGACCCAGTACTTC. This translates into CASSLDFSGHGETQYF.

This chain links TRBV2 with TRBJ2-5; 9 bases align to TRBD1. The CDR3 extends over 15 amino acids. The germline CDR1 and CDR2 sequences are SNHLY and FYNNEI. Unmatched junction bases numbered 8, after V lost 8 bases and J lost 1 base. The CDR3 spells CASGGQGGGQETQYF. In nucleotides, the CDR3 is TGTGCCAGCGGGGGACAGGGAGGGGGCCAAGAGACCCAGTACTTC.

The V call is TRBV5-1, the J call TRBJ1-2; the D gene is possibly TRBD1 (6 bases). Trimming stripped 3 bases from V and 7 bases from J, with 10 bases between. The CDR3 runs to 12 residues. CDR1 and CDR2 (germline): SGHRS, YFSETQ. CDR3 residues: CASSYRAGGYTF. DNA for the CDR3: TGCGCCAGCAGCTACAGGGCGGGTGGCTACACCTTC.

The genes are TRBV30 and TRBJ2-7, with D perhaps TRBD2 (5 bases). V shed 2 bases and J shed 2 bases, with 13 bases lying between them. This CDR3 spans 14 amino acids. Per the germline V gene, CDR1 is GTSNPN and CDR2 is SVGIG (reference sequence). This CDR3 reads CAWSNGIITYEQYF. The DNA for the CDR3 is TGTGCCTGGAGTAACGGGATAATTACCTACGAGCAGTACTTC. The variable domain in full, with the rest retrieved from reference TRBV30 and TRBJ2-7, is SQTIHQWPATLVQPVGSPLSLECTVEGTSNPNLYWYRQAAGRGLQLLFYSVGIGQISSEVPQNLSASRPQDRQFILSSKKLLLSDSGFYLCAWSNGIITYEQYFGPGTRLTVT.

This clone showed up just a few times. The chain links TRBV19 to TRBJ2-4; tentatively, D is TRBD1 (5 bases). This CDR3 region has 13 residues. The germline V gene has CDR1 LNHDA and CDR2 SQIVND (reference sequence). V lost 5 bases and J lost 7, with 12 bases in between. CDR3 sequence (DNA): TGTGCCAGTAGTGGCCAGGGTGCGAACATTCAGTACTTC. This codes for CASSGQGANIQYF.

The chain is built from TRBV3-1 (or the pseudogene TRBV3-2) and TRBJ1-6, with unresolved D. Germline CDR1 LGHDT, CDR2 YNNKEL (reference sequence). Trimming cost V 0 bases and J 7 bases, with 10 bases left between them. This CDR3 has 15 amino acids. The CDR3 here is CASSQDRLANSPLHF. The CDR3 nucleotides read TGTGCCAGCAGCCAAGATAGACTGGCAAATTCACCCCTCCACTTT.

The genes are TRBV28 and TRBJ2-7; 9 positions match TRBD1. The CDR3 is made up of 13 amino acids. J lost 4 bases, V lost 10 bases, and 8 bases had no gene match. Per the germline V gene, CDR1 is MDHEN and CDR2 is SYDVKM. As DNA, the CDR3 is TGTGCCACCAAGGGGACAGGGAGATACGAGCAGTACTTC. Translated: CATKGTGRYEQYF. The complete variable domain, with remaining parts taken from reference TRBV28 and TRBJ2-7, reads DVKVTQSSRYLVKRTGEKVFLECVQDMDHENMFWYRQDPGLGLRLIYFSYDVKMKEKGDIPEGYSVSREKKERFSLILESASTNQTSMYLCATKGTGRYEQYFGPGTRLTVT.